This entry lists 22 T cell receptor beta chains sequenced from one sample in a study of cytomegalovirus exposure and HLA in healthy donors. PCR was performed using 60 Vbeta and 13 Jbeta primers. Sequencing used immunoSEQ multiplex PCR; TCRdb keeps in-frame clones, though not all of them. The sample has 75,000 to 100,000 clones, roughly 76% seen once; the top ten hold 15% to 20%. Sequencing was performed on PBMCs. The receptors come from a woman aged 55-70 years in good health and CMV-seropositive.

The V call is TRBV7-2, the J call TRBJ2-5; D uncertain. This CDR3 contains 11 residues. Germline V gene sequence: CDR1 SGHTA, CDR2 FQGNSA. V was cut by 4 bases and J by 4 bases, with 4 bases left in between. In DNA form, the CDR3 reads TGTGCCAGCAGCTCATTAGAGACCCAGTACTTC. Its protein product is CASSSLETQYF.

On this clone itself: An end of the junction differs from the germline gene, which may be a read error. The V gene is TRBV7-9, the J gene TRBJ2-7, with a tentative D call TRBD1 (6 bases). The germline V gene has CDR1 SEHNR and CDR2 FQNEAQ (reference sequence). This CDR3 comprises 12 residues. The CDR3 bases are TGTTCCAGCAGCCATACAGGGTACGAGCAGTACTTC. Translating it yields CSSSHTGYEQYF.

This clone was found once. V gene TRBV7-9 combines with J gene TRBJ2-4, with D possibly matching TRBD2 (6 bases). V was clipped by 3 bases and J by 8 bases, with 11 bases between them. In germline, CDR1 is SEHNR, CDR2 FQNEAQ (reference sequence). The CDR3 consists of 13 residues. The CDR3 is CASSLGLWDIQYF. The CDR3 DNA is TGTGCCAGCAGCTTGGGACTTTGGGACATTCAGTACTTC. The complete variable domain, with remaining parts taken from reference TRBV7-9 and TRBJ2-4, reads DTGVSQNPRHKITKRGQNVTFRCDPISEHNRLYWYRQTLGQGPEFLTYFQNEAQLEKSRLLSDRFSAERPKGSFSTLEIQRTEQGDSAMYLCASSLGLWDIQYFGAGTRLSVL.

The rearrangement links TRBV2 to TRBJ2-7; TRBD1 matches 9 bases. The germline V gene encodes CDR1 SNHLY and CDR2 FYNNEI. V shed 7 bases, J shed 3 bases, and the junction held 13 bases outside the gene matches. The CDR3 is 16 amino acids. The CDR3 spells CASTPNSGTGLYEQYF. Written as DNA, the CDR3 is TGTGCCAGCACTCCAAACTCCGGGACAGGGCTCTACGAGCAGTACTTC.

This clone has only one observation. The chain has TRBV6-6 and TRBJ1-5; D might be TRBD1 (6 bases). Trimming shortened V by 6 bases and J by 6 bases, and 21 bases separated the two germline ends. CDR1 is MNHNY and CDR2 is SVGAGI in the germline V gene (reference sequence). The CDR3 totals 16 residues. Written as DNA, the CDR3 is TGTGCCAGCAGCCCCGCGTCCCACAGGGCAGGTCAGCCCCAGCATTTT. Translating it yields CASSPASHRAGQPQHF.

This clone showed up just a few times. The V and J genes are TRBV25-1 and TRBJ1-1; 7 bases match TRBD1. In germline, CDR1 is MGHDK, CDR2 SYGVNS. The CDR3 contains 16 residues. V was pared by 4 bases and J by 0 bases, with 8 bases of the junction left unmatched. The CDR3 protein is CASSAGNRGLNTEAFF. As DNA, the CDR3 is TGTGCCAGCAGTGCTGGGAACAGGGGTCTGAACACTGAAGCTTTCTTT.

The rearrangement uses TRBV18 and TRBJ2-5; D perhaps matches TRBD1 (6 bases). The CDR3 has 17 residues. V lost 7 bases, J lost 11 bases, and 32 bases lay in between. Germline-derived CDR1 and CDR2 are KGHSH and LQKENI. In nucleotides, the CDR3 is TGTGCCAGCTTGCCCTGGGGGCGGTGGCAGGGACGAGTTCAGCAGTACTTC. Protein sequence: CASLPWGRWQGRVQQYF.

This chain uses TRBV10-3 with TRBJ2-1; 8 bases are shared with TRBD2. J lost 11 bases, V lost 5 bases, and 11 bases had no gene match. Germline V CDR1 and CDR2: ENHRY, SYGVKD. This CDR3 contains 14 residues. DNA of the CDR3: TGTGCCATCAGTTCCCACGGGGGGGAGCCTCAGCAGTTCTTC. Its protein product is CAISSHGGEPQQFF.

The J gene is TRBJ2-2, the V gene TRBV7-2; TRBD2 is a possible D gene (6 bases). Germline V CDR1 and CDR2: SGHTA, FQGNSA. The CDR3 length is 12 residues. V was trimmed by 8 bases and J by 7 bases, leaving 11 bases between them. The CDR3, as DNA: TGTGCCAGCGGTCGGGAGATCGGGGAGCTGTTTTTT. Its protein product is CASGREIGELFF.

The chain is built from TRBV28 and TRBJ2-3; TRBD2 might be the D (6 bases). This CDR3 spans 16 amino acids. V was pared by 6 bases and J by 3 bases, with 19 bases between. Germline loops: CDR1 MDHEN, CDR2 SYDVKM. CDR3 DNA sequence: TGTGCCAGCAGACCCCCGGGACTCAAGTTAACAGATACGCAGTATTTT. It yields the protein CASRPPGLKLTDTQYF.

The rearrangement joins TRBV19 to TRBJ2-1; TRBD2 matches at 11 bases. The CDR3 loop spans 20 amino acids. Germline CDR1 is LNHDA and CDR2 is SQIVND (reference sequence). J lost 1 base, V lost 3 bases, and 14 bases had no gene match. The CDR3: CASSIGLAGGRGGSYNEQFF. The CDR3, as DNA: TGTGCCAGTAGTATCGGCCTAGCGGGAGGAAGGGGGGGGTCCTACAATGAGCAGTTCTTC. Full variable domain (missing parts from reference TRBV19 and TRBJ2-1): DGGITQSPKYLFRKEGQNVTLSCEQNLNHDAMYWYRQDPGQGLRLIYYSQIVNDFQKGDIAEGYSVSREKKESFPLTVTSAQKNPTAFYLCASSIGLAGGRGGSYNEQFFGPGTRLTVL.

The chain is built from TRBV10-1 and TRBJ2-7, with TRBD1 matching 9 bases. CDR3 length: 13 amino acids. Trimming removed 3 bases from V and 5 bases from J; junction bases left unmatched: 2. CDR1 is WNHNN and CDR2 is SYGVQD in the germline V gene (reference sequence). CDR3 residues: CASSDRTGDEQYF. The CDR3 bases are TGCGCCAGCAGTGACCGGACAGGGGACGAGCAGTACTTC.

This rearrangement joins TRBV15 to TRBJ2-7, with 7 bases identical to TRBD2. The CDR3 spans 13 residues. The ends lost 5 bases at V and 1 base at J; junction bases unmatched: 2. The V gene's germline CDR1 is LNHNV and CDR2 YYDKDF (reference sequence). CDR3 bases: TGTGCCACCAGCGGGAGGGTGTCCTACGAGCAGTACTTC. Residues: CATSGRVSYEQYF.

The chain combines TRBV10-1 with TRBJ2-4; D is ambiguous. V was trimmed by 2 bases and J by 7 bases, leaving 9 bases between them. The CDR3 length is 13 residues. Per the germline V gene, CDR1 is WNHNN and CDR2 is SYGVQD (reference sequence). In DNA form, the CDR3 reads TGCGCCAGCAGTGAGAATCCCCTTAACATTCAGTACTTC. Protein product: CASSENPLNIQYF.

The V call is TRBV28, the J call TRBJ2-7; the match to TRBD2 covers 15 bases. V lost 3 bases to trimming and J lost 7 bases; unmatched junction nucleotides: 7. This CDR3 contains 16 residues. Germline loops: CDR1 MDHEN, CDR2 SYDVKM. The CDR3 spells CASSFLGLAGGHEQYF. In nucleotides, the CDR3 is TGTGCCAGCAGTTTCCTCGGACTAGCGGGAGGGCATGAGCAGTACTTC.

This CDR3 reads CASIRPNSERWNEQFF. The CDR3 DNA sequence: TGTGCCAGCATCCGACCCAATTCTGAGCGGTGGAATGAGCAGTTCTTC. This chain connects TRBV6-6 to TRBJ2-1; perhaps TRBD2 as D (5 bases). CDR3 length: 16 residues. Trimming stripped 7 bases from V and 7 bases from J, with 23 bases between. Germline loops: CDR1 MNHNY, CDR2 SVGAGI (reference sequence).

The chain combines TRBV29-1 with TRBJ2-7; 7 bases agree with TRBD1. V lost 4 bases to trimming and J lost 9 bases; unmatched junction nucleotides: 6. Germline-derived CDR1 and CDR2 are SQVTM and ANQGSEA. The CDR3 loop spans 11 amino acids. CDR3 DNA sequence: TGCAGCGTTGTACAGGGGTGGGCGCAGTACTTC. This translates into CSVVQGWAQYF.

A few counts support this clone. This rearrangement joins TRBV6-5 to TRBJ1-4; no reliable D call. V lost 2 bases and J 0 bases, leaving 10 bases between the germline ends. The CDR3 sequence is 16 residues long. Germline V lookup: CDR1 MNHEY, CDR2 SVGAGI. CDR3 amino acids: CASSYTNPATNEKLFF. In DNA, the CDR3 is TGTGCCAGCAGTTACACCAACCCAGCAACTAATGAAAAACTGTTTTTT.

The rearrangement links TRBV15 to TRBJ2-7, with D perhaps TRBD1 or TRBD2 (5 bases each). The J call may be incorrect, as the DNA end agrees better with TRBJ2-5. Germline lookup yields CDR1 LNHNV and CDR2 YYDKDF (reference sequence). The CDR3 contains 13 residues. CDR3 nucleotides: TGTGCCACCAGCAGGGGGGTCCGGGAGACCCAGTACTTC. Amino acid sequence: CATSRGVRETQYF.

This sequence joins TRBV19 and TRBJ1-1, with 7 bases that match TRBD1. The junction had 1 base not matched to a gene; V was cut back by 5 bases and J by 1 base. The CDR3 covers 13 residues. From germline, CDR1 is LNHDA and CDR2 SQIVND (reference sequence). The DNA for the CDR3 is TGTGCCAGTAGTGACAGGGCGAACACTGAAGCTTTCTTT. Encoded protein: CASSDRANTEAFF.

The chain has TRBV2 and TRBJ1-1; D call uncertain. Trimming removed 5 bases at V and 8 bases at J, with 12 bases between. CDR3 length equals 12 residues. CDR1 and CDR2 (germline): SNHLY, FYNNEI. The CDR3, as DNA: TGTGCCAGCAGTTCCGAGAACTGGGAAGCTTTCTTT. Its translation: CASSSENWEAFF.

The chain links TRBV7-2 to TRBJ1-5; 10 bases match TRBD1. After removal of 7 bases from V and 7 bases from J, the junction contained 4 bases not matched to a gene. This CDR3 comprises 13 residues. CDR1 is SGHTA and CDR2 is FQGNSA in the germline V gene. The CDR3 bases are TGTGCCAGCACCGACAGGGGGCGGCAGCCCCAGCATTTT. It is translated as CASTDRGRQPQHF.